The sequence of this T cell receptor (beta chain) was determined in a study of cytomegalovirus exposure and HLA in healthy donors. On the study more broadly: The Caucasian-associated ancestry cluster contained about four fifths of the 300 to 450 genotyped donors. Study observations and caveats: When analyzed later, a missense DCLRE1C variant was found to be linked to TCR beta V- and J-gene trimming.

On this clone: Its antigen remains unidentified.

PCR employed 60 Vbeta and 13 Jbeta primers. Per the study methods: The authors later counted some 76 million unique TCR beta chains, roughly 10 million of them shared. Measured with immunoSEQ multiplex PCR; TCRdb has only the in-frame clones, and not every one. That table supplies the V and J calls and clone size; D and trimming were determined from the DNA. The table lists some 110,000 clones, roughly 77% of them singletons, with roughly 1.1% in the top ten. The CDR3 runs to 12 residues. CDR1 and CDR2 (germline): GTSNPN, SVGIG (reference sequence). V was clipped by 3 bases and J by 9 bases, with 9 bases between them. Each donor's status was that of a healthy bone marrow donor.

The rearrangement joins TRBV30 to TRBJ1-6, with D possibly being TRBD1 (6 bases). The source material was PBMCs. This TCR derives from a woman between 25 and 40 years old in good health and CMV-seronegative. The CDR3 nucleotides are TGTGCCTGGAGGGCAGGGGCTTCACCCCTCCACTTT. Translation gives CAWRAGASPLHF. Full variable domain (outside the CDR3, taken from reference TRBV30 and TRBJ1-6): SQTIHQWPATLVQPVGSPLSLECTVEGTSNPNLYWYRQAAGRGLQLLFYSVGIGQISSEVPQNLSASRPQDRQFILSSKKLLLSDSGFYLCAWRAGASPLHFGNGTRLTVT.